There are many counts of the clone carrying this TCR beta chain. Its target is unknown. With 4 bases removed from V and 7 bases from J, the gap between germline ends came to 21 bases. The germline CDR1 and CDR2 sequences are MDHEN and SYDVKM. The CDR3 spans 16 residues. RNA transcripts provided the source from which TCR beta CDR3 regions were amplified. The HTBI set primed first-round TCR CDR3 RT-PCR. TCRdb re-derived calls from the multiplex PCR reads in MiXCR, one entry per CDR3 protein. The table includes 340,000 or so distinct CDR3 sequences, around a sixth detected once. This specimen comes from a study of T cells in Graves' hyperthyroidism and ophthalmopathy. Study-wide results and caveats: Before onset, by a median of around six months, the model predicted ophthalmopathy.

When ophthalmopathy did not progress within 18 months, Graves' hyperthyroidism was considered stable. Patients aged 18 to 65 with hyperthyroidism were newly diagnosed, with duration under 2 months. Source material for PBMCs was less than 12 ml fresh peripheral blood. This receptor was identified in a man younger than 40 with Graves' hyperthyroidism. The specimen was blood. The J gene is TRBJ2-3, the V gene TRBV28, with D possibly TRBD1 on 6 matching bases. The CDR3 sequence: CASSSTGWGLSYTQYF. CDR3 DNA sequence: TGTGCCAGCAGTTCCACGGGATGGGGGCTCTCTTATACGCAGTATTTT.